This T cell receptor beta chain was obtained from a study of CD8 T cells in ankylosing spondylitis (dated 2017 in TCRdb). Some background on the complete study: To find TCR variants linked to disease, the study profiled T cell receptor beta repertoires in ankylosing spondylitis patients and healthy donors. The whole study cohort included about a hundred healthy donors and 25 ankylosing spondylitis patients. Peripheral blood was sampled, and synovial fluid was also collected from ankylosing spondylitis patients. On the study overall, not on this receptor specifically: A TCR beta motif of several highly homologous amino acid variants appeared characteristic of blood from ankylosing spondylitis patients. Significant enrichment of the disease-linked clones was reported in matched synovial fluid samples from ankylosing spondylitis patients. Some motif variants were previously reported in synovial fluid and blood of reactive arthritis patients, suggesting common disease-initiation mechanisms. The disease-linked clones had a CD8+ phenotype and were found at relatively low frequencies in peripheral blood.

TCRdb shows the sequencer as Illumina HiSeq 2500. Quantitative 5'-RACE with molecular barcodes was the method used to prepare the TCR beta libraries. From the authors' description of their analysis: A new computational method, built on a probabilistic model of VDJ rearrangement, was used to identify disease-linked TCR variants. TCRdb passed the public sequencing reads through fastp at Q25 and MiXCR, retaining productive beta sequences. CDR3 protein duplicates are merged, each entry listing the most common genes and DNA. The authors' filters were not applied to this entry. Here the sample has 250,000 to 350,000 distinct CDR3 sequences; 8% occur a single time. Together, the top ten hold 13% to 15% of the sample. This clonotype was observed at least ten times. Its antigen is not yet known. The sample holds no much larger clone one base away, and base qualities are not on file. From the germline V gene, CDR1 is MGHDK and CDR2 is SYGVNS. The junction shows trimming of 1 base on V and 3 bases on J, plus 14 bases between the germline ends. The CDR3 has 16 amino acids, counting the end cysteine and phenylalanine. The read is trimmed to its CDR3 DNA, 48 bases read in frame from base 1.

The material sequenced was blood, either unsorted or a sorted T cell fraction (not recorded which). This receptor was obtained from a male donor with ankylosing spondylitis. Recombination connected TRBV25-1 to TRBJ2-3; TRBD1 is a possible D gene, resting on 6 matching bases. The base sequence is TGTGCCAGCAGTGAATTGAGGGGGACCGGGACAGATACGCAGTATTTT. Translated, this gives CASSELRGTGTDTQYF.